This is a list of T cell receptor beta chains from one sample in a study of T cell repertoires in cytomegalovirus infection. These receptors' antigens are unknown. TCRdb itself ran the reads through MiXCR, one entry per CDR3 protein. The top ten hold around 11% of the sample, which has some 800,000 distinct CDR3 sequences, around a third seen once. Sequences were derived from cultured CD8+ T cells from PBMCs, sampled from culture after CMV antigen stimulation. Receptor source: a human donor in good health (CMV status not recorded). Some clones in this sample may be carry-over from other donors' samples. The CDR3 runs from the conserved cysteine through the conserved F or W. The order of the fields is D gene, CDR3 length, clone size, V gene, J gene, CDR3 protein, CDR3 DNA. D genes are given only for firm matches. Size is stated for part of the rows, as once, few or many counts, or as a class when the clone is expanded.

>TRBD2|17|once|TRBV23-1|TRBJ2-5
CASSSPPWERGQETQYF
TGCGCCAGCAGTTCACCGCCCTGGGAGCGGGGCCAAGAGACCCAGTACTTC
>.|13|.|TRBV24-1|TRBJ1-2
CATSDGQSYGYTF
TGTGCCACCAGTGATGGGCAGAGCTATGGCTACACCTTC
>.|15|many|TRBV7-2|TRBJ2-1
CASRSTPTPYNEQFF
TGTGCCAGCAGGTCGACTCCCACGCCTTACAATGAGCAGTTCTTC
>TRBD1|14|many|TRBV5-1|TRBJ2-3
CASSLGQGADTQYF
TGCGCCAGCAGCCTCGGACAGGGGGCAGATACGCAGTATTTT
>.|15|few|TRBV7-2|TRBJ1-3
CASSLYDGSGNTIYF
TGTGCCAGCAGCTTATATGACGGGTCCGGAAACACCATATATTTT
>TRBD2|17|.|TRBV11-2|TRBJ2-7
CANTRDGLAGVAYEQYF
TGTGCCAACACTCGAGACGGGCTAGCGGGGGTTGCCTACGAGCAGTACTTC
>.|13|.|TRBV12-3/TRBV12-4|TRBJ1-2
CASSWGANYGYTF
TGTGCCAGCAGTTGGGGGGCCAACTATGGCTACACCTTC
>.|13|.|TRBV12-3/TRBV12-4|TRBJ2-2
CASKHRPTGELFF
TGTGCCAGCAAACACCGCCCAACCGGGGAGCTGTTTTTT
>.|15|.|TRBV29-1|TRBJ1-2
CSVEDFSTANYGYTF
TGCAGCGTTGAAGATTTTAGTACAGCAAACTATGGCTACACCTTC
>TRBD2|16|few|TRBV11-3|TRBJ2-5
CASSLGSSGVGETQYF
TGTGCCAGCAGCTTGGGTTCTAGCGGCGTGGGGGAGACCCAGTACTTC
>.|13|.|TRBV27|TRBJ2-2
CASSSSDTGELFF
TGTGCCAGCAGTTCGTCGGACACCGGGGAGCTGTTTTTT
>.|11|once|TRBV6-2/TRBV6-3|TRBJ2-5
CASSSSGVGYF
TGTGCCAGCAGCTCCTCAGGGGTGGGATACTTC
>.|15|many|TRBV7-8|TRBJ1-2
CASSLAQSGLEGYTF
TGTGCCAGCAGCTTAGCGCAATCTGGGTTAGAGGGCTACACCTTC
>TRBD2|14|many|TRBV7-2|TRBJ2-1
CASTWGSGGPEQFF
TGTGCCAGCACCTGGGGTAGCGGGGGCCCGGAGCAGTTCTTC
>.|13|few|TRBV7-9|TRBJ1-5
CASSRDRHQPQHF
TGTGCCAGCAGTCGTGATAGGCATCAGCCCCAGCATTTT
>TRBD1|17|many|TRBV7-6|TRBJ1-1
CASSLVGDRATNTEAFF
TGTGCCAGCAGCTTAGTGGGGGACAGGGCTACCAACACTGAAGCTTTCTTT
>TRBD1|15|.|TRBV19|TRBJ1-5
CASTYRQGNDQPQHF
TGTGCCAGTACGTATAGACAGGGGAACGATCAGCCCCAGCATTTT
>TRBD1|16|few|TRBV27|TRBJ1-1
CASSPVPGQLNTEAFF
TGTGCCAGCAGTCCAGTGCCGGGACAGCTGAACACTGAAGCTTTCTTT
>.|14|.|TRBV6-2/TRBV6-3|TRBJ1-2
CASSEDATPDGYTF
TGTGCCAGCAGTGAAGACGCAACTCCGGATGGCTACACCTTC
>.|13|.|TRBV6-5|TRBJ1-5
CASSYDENQPQHF
TGTGCCAGCAGTTACGATGAGAATCAGCCCCAGCATTTT
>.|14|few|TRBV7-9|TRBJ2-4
CASSLVGNKNIQYF
TGTGCCAGCAGCTTAGTGGGCAATAAAAACATTCAGTACTTC
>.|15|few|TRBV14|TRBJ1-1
CASSQDRPGYTEAFF
TGTGCCAGCAGCCAAGATCGACCGGGTTACACTGAAGCTTTCTTT
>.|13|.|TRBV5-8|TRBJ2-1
CASSLGPFNEQFF
TGTGCCAGCAGCTTGGGACCTTTCAATGAGCAGTTCTTC
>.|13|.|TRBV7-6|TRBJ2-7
CANTFSPEVEQYF
TGTGCCAACACCTTTTCGCCCGAGGTCGAGCAGTACTTC
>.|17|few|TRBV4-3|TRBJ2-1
CASSQAPSGVTYNEQFF
TGCGCCAGCAGCCAAGCCCCTTCAGGGGTCACCTACAATGAGCAGTTCTTC
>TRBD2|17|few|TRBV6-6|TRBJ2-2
CASSYGTSGGPTGELFF
TGTGCCAGCAGTTACGGGACTAGCGGGGGCCCCACCGGGGAGCTGTTTTTT